The 17 T cell receptor beta chains given below trace back to one sample, sequenced in a study of T cell repertoires in ileal Crohn's disease. Sequencing used immunoSEQ multiplex PCR; TCRdb keeps in-frame clones, though not all of them. Among more than 25,000 clones listed, around four fifths were seen once. The sample consisted of ileal tissue. The receptors stem from an adult with Crohn's disease.

In this sample, this clone turned up once. Other DNA sequences in this sample translate to the same CDR3. CDR3 coding DNA: TGTGCCAGCAGCTTAGATCTCGGTCAGCCCCAGCATTTT. This codes for CASSLDLGQPQHF. V is TRBV11-2 and J is TRBJ1-5; no firm D call. The length of the CDR3 is 13 residues. The germline V and J ends were trimmed by 0 bases and 6 bases, with 6 bases remaining between them. Per germline, CDR1 SGHAT and CDR2 FQNNGV. Full variable domain (missing parts from reference TRBV11-2 and TRBJ1-5): EAGVAQSPRYKIIEKRQSVAFWCNPISGHATLYWYQQILGQGPKLLIQFQNNGVVDDSQLPKDRFSAERLKGVDSTLKIQPAKLEDSAVYLCASSLDLGQPQHFGDGTRLSIL.

This clone was seen once. The same CDR3 arises from other DNA sequences in this sample as well. This chain connects TRBV30 to TRBJ1-3; D not certain. Looked up from germline, CDR1 is GTSNPN and CDR2 is SVGIG (reference sequence). The V end was cut by 4 bases, the J end by 4 bases, with 5 bases between. The CDR3 is 11 residues long. CDR3 region: CAWISGNTIYF. CDR3 nucleotides: TGTGCCTGGATTTCGGGAAACACCATATATTTT.

The chain has TRBV6-4 and TRBJ2-4; 7 bases agree with TRBD2. V lost 2 bases to trimming and J lost 0 bases; unmatched junction nucleotides: 13. The germline CDR1 and CDR2 sequences are MRHNA and SNTAGT. The CDR3 loop spans 19 amino acids. CDR3 sequence: CASSDGLERTALAKNIQYF. The CDR3 bases are TGTGCCAGCAGTGACGGACTAGAGCGTACCGCTTTAGCCAAAAACATTCAGTACTTC.

V usage is TRBV5-6 and J usage is TRBJ1-3, with D possibly matching TRBD1 (6 bases). Germline V gene lookup returns CDR1 SGHDT and CDR2 YYEEEE. Trimming removed 0 bases from V and 3 bases from J, with 13 bases in between. The CDR3 sequence is 16 residues long. The CDR3 DNA sequence: TGTGCCAGCAGCTTGGTCCGGGACAATTATGGAAACACCATATATTTT. Translated, it gives CASSLVRDNYGNTIYF.

The chain carries TRBV2 and TRBJ2-5, with a weak D call TRBD1 (6 bases). Germline lookup yields CDR1 SNHLY and CDR2 FYNNEI. The V end lost 7 bases, the J end lost 1 base, and 16 bases lay between the germline ends. This CDR3 is 15 amino acids long. CDR3 coding DNA: TGTGCCAGCATAAGACAGGTTGGAGGCCAAGAGACCCAGTACTTC. It translates to CASIRQVGGQETQYF.

The chain uses TRBV5-1 and TRBJ1-1, with TRBD1 as a possible D gene (6 bases). V lost 4 bases and J 4 bases, leaving 20 bases between the germline ends. The CDR3 loop spans 16 amino acids. CDR1 SGHRS and CDR2 YFSETQ come from the germline V gene. The CDR3 sequence is CASSTEGGAMITEAFF. In DNA form, the CDR3 reads TGCGCCAGCAGCACAGAGGGGGGGGCGATGATCACTGAAGCTTTCTTT.

This chain joins TRBV2 and TRBJ2-1, with a possible D match to TRBD2 (5 bases). V was clipped by 8 bases and J by 6 bases, with 14 bases between them. CDR1 is SNHLY and CDR2 is FYNNEI in the germline V gene. The length of the CDR3 is 13 residues. CDR3 amino acids: CASQGPAANEQFF. The DNA for the CDR3 is TGTGCCAGCCAAGGCCCAGCGGCCAATGAGCAGTTCTTC.

The chain recombines TRBV6-5 with TRBJ1-1, with D possibly being TRBD1 (5 bases). Germline loops: CDR1 MNHEY, CDR2 SVGAGI. This CDR3 region has 15 residues. Trimming left V 6 bases short and J 4 bases short, with 18 bases between. The CDR3 is CASRTAGTRRTEAFF. CDR3 coding DNA: TGTGCCAGCAGAACCGCCGGGACTAGGCGCACTGAAGCTTTCTTT.

The rearrangement joins TRBV7-2 to TRBJ2-2; 9 bases fit TRBD1. From germline, CDR1 is SGHTA and CDR2 FQGNSA. Trimming cost V 1 base and J 3 bases; bases outside gene matches: 3. CDR3 length: 16 residues. The chain's CDR3 is CASSLVGTGYTGELFF. The CDR3 DNA follows: TGTGCCAGCAGCTTAGTCGGGACAGGGTACACCGGGGAGCTGTTTTTT.

This clone has a single count. The genes are TRBV29-1 and TRBJ2-1, with D tentatively TRBD1 (6 bases). Trimming removed 7 bases from V and 6 bases from J, with 13 bases in between. This CDR3 spans 12 amino acids. Germline loops: CDR1 SQVTM, CDR2 ANQGSEA. The CDR3: CSAGQGTNEQFF. The CDR3 coding sequence is TGCAGCGCCGGTCAGGGGACCAATGAGCAGTTCTTC.

This clone was seen only a few times. V and J are TRBV30 and TRBJ1-6; D perhaps matches TRBD1 (5 bases). V gave up 4 bases and J gave up 0 bases, with 7 bases separating them. This CDR3 is 14 amino acids long. In germline, CDR1 is GTSNPN, CDR2 SVGIG (reference sequence). The CDR3 protein is CAWKTGSYNSPLHF. CDR3 bases: TGTGCCTGGAAAACAGGCTCCTATAATTCACCCCTCCACTTT.

This clone was seen a few times. The chain couples TRBV20-1 to TRBJ1-1, with D unclear. The length of the CDR3 is 11 residues. The ends were cut back, 3 bases at V and 5 bases at J, with 7 bases in the middle. Looked up from germline, CDR1 is DFQATT and CDR2 is SNEGSKA (reference sequence). In DNA form, the CDR3 reads TGCAGTGCTAGCAAACAAACTGAAGCTTTCTTT. This translates into CSASKQTEAFF.

The rearrangement links TRBV9 to TRBJ2-3; the D is unclear. V shed 2 bases and J shed 4 bases, with 8 bases lying between them. The CDR3 extends over 13 amino acids. Per germline, CDR1 SGDLS and CDR2 YYNGEE. CDR3 residues: CASSVHGSDTQYF. DNA for the CDR3: TGTGCCAGCAGCGTTCACGGGTCAGATACGCAGTATTTT. The full variable domain, rest sourced from reference TRBV9 and TRBJ2-3, is DSGVTQTPKHLITATGQRVTLRCSPRSGDLSVYWYQQSLDQGLQFLIQYYNGEERAKGNILERFSAQQFPDLHSELNLSSLELGDSALYFCASSVHGSDTQYFGPGTRLTVL.

This clone was counted a single time. Within the sample, other DNA sequences also encode this same CDR3. The chain couples TRBV7-2 to TRBJ2-2; maybe TRBD2 (6 bases). The V and J ends lost 2 bases and 2 bases respectively, with 9 bases between them. Germline V gene lookup returns CDR1 SGHTA and CDR2 FQGNSA. The CDR3 is 15 amino acids. DNA of the CDR3: TGTGCCAGCAGCTTACGTAGCGGTAACACCGGGGAGCTGTTTTTT. It is translated as CASSLRSGNTGELFF.

CDR3 bases: TGTGCCAGCAGCTTAGTCCTGGGACAGGCTTCAAACTATGGCTACACCTTC. Its protein product is CASSLVLGQASNYGYTF. The chain couples TRBV7-9 to TRBJ1-2; the match to TRBD1 covers 8 bases. The CDR3 is 17 residues long. After removal of 1 base from V and 2 bases from J, the junction contained 9 bases not matched to a gene. Per germline, CDR1 SEHNR and CDR2 FQNEAQ (reference sequence).

Remarks on this clone: The sample has other DNA sequences that encode this CDR3 too. This chain links TRBV30 with TRBJ1-3; D is unresolved. The CDR3 runs 11 residues. The V gene lost 4 bases and the J gene lost 3 bases, with 4 bases spanning the gap. Per the germline V gene, CDR1 is GTSNPN and CDR2 is SVGIG (reference sequence). This CDR3 is CAWISGNTIYF. In DNA form, the CDR3 reads TGTGCCTGGATTAGTGGAAACACCATATATTTT. The variable domain in full, completed from reference TRBV30 and TRBJ1-3, reads SQTIHQWPATLVQPVGSPLSLECTVEGTSNPNLYWYRQAAGRGLQLLFYSVGIGQISSEVPQNLSASRPQDRQFILSSKKLLLSDSGFYLCAWISGNTIYFGEGSWLTVV.

J is TRBJ2-3 and V is TRBV6-1; TRBD1 matches 7 bases. There are 16 residues in the CDR3. The J segment lost 2 bases and the V segment lost 4 bases, leaving 9 bases of the junction unmatched. Per germline, CDR1 MNHNS and CDR2 SASEGT. CDR3 region: CASSVGTALNTDTQYF. The CDR3 coding sequence is TGTGCCAGCAGTGTCGGGACAGCCTTAAACACAGATACGCAGTATTTT.